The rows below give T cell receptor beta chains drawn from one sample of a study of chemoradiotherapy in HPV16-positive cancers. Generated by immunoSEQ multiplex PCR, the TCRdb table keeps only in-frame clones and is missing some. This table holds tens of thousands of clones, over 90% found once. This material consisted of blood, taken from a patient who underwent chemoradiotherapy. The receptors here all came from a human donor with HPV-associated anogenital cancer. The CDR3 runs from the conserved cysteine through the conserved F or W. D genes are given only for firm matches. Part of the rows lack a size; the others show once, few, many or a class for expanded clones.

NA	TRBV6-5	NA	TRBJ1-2	TGTGCCAGCAGTGGCGGCACCCGTTATGGCTACACCTTC	CASSGGTRYGYTF
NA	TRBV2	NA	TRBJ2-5	TGTGCCAGCAGTGATCCCCGGGGGACGACGGAGACCCAGTACTTC	CASSDPRGTTETQYF
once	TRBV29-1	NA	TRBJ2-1	TGCAGCGCCCAAGAGATCACCTACAATGAGCAGTTCTTC	CSAQEITYNEQFF
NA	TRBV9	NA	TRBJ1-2	TGTGCCAGCAGCGCCACCAGTAACTGGGATCTGATGAGTGGCTACACCTTC	CASSATSNWDLMSGYTF
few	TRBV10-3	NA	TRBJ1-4	TGTGCCATCGGGTACGCTAATGAAAAACTGTTTTTT	CAIGYANEKLFF
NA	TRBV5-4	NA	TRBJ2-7	TGTGCCAGCAGCTTGGGTCCCCGTGGGGGGTACGAGCAGTACTTC	CASSLGPRGGYEQYF
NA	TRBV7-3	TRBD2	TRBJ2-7	TGTGCCAGCAGCTTACTAGCGGGGGACTCCTACGAGCAGTACTTC	CASSLLAGDSYEQYF
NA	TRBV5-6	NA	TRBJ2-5	TGTGCCAGCAGCTTGGACGAGACCCAGTACTTC	CASSLDETQYF
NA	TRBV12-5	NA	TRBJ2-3	TGTGCTAGTGGTTTAGGGTCTAGCACAGATACGCAGTATTTT	CASGLGSSTDTQYF
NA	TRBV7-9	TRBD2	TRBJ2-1	TGTGCCAGCAGCTTCGATTCACTAGCGGGCAATGAGCAGTTCTTC	CASSFDSLAGNEQFF
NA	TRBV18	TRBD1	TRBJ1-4	TGTGCCAGCTCACCATTGACAGGGGATAATGAAAAACTGTTTTTT	CASSPLTGDNEKLFF
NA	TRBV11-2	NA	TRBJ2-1	TGTGCCAGCAGCTCCCGTAGGCTAGTAATCTACAATGAGCAGTTCTTC	CASSSRRLVIYNEQFF
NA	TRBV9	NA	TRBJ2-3	TGTGCCAGCAGCTCCTCTAGCGAAAGCACAGATACGCAGTATTTT	CASSSSSESTDTQYF
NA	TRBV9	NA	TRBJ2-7	TGTGCCAGCAGCGCCGGACTGACGGCGGCCGAGCAGTACTTC	CASSAGLTAAEQYF
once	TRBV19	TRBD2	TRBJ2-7	TGTGCCAGTAGTATAGCGGGAGGGCCTGTTGAGCAGTACTTC	CASSIAGGPVEQYF
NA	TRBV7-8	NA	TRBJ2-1	TGTGCCAGCAGCTTAGCAGGGGAATCGGGCGAGCAGTTCTTC	CASSLAGESGEQFF
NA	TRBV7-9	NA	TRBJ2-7	TGTGCCAGCAGCTTGAGGGGGTCTAAGGATACGGTCTTCTACGAGCAGTACTTC	CASSLRGSKDTVFYEQYF
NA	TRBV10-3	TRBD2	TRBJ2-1	TGTGCCATCTCCGGAGACGCGGGAGTGGGTGAGCAGTTCTTC	CAISGDAGVGEQFF
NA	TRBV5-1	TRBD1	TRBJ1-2	TGCGCCAGCAGCGCCGGACAGGGGTGGGACTATGGCTACACCTTC	CASSAGQGWDYGYTF
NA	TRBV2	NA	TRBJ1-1	TGTGCCAGCAGTGAGGCAGATGAAGCTTTCTTT	CASSEADEAFF
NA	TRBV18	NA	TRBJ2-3	TGTGCCAGCTCACCACTCGACCGCGCAAGCACAGATACGCAGTATTTT	CASSPLDRASTDTQYF
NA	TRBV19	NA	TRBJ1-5	TGTGCCAGTAGTATAGGGACAGCTAGCAATCAGCCCCAGCATTTT	CASSIGTASNQPQHF
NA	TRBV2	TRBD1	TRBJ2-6	TGTGCCAGCAGGACCGGGACAGGGCGAAATGGGGCCAACGTCCTGACTTTC	CASRTGTGRNGANVLTF
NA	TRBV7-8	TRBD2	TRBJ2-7	TGTGCCAGCAGCTTTACAGCGGGAGTCGGGTCCTACGAGCAGTACTTC	CASSFTAGVGSYEQYF
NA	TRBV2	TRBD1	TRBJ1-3	TGTGCCAGCAAAATCGACAGGGCTGGAAACACCATATATTTT	CASKIDRAGNTIYF
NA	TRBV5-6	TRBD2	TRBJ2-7	TGTGCCAGCAGCTTGGCCACGGGACTAGTCTACGAGCAGTACTTC	CASSLATGLVYEQYF
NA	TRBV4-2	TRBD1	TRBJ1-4	TGTGCCAGCAGCCAAGTTGCCCCCGCAGGGGGTAATGAAAAACTGTTTTTT	CASSQVAPAGGNEKLFF
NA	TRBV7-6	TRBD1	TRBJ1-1	TGTGCCAGCAGCCACCTATCTGGACAGGGTGAAGCTTTCTTT	CASSHLSGQGEAFF
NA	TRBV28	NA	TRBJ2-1	TGTGCCAGCAGTTTGTCAGGGTTTGAGCAGTTCTTC	CASSLSGFEQFF
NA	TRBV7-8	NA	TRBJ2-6	TGTGCCAGCAGCTTATCAGGGTCTGGGGCCAACGTCCTGACTTTC	CASSLSGSGANVLTF
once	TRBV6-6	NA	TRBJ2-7	TGTGCCAGCAGTTACACGACTAGGAACGAGCAGTACTTC	CASSYTTRNEQYF
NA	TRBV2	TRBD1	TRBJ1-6	TGTGCCAGCGAGAGGACAGGGGATTCACCCCTCCACTTT	CASERTGDSPLHF
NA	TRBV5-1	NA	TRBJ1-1	TGCGCCAGCAGCGTCGGCAGCCTCATGAACACTGAAGCTTTCTTT	CASSVGSLMNTEAFF
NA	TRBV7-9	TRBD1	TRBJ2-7	TGTGCCAGCAGCTTATCCCCGGGACAGCCCTCCTACGAGCAGTACTTC	CASSLSPGQPSYEQYF
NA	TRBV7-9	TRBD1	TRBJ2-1	TGTGCCAGCAGCCCACCGGGGACAGTCTACAATGAGCAGTTCTTC	CASSPPGTVYNEQFF
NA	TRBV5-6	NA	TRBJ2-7	TGTGCCAGCAGTCACACCATGAACGAGCAGTACTTC	CASSHTMNEQYF
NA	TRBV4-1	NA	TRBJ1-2	TGCGCCAGCAGCCAAGATAAAATTACTGGCTACACCTTC	CASSQDKITGYTF
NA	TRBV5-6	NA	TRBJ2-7	TGTGCCAGCAGCTTGGCTACGGGGATGAGCTCCTACGAGCAGTACTTC	CASSLATGMSSYEQYF
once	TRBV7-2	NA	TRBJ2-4	TGTGCCAGCAGCTTAGACGGACCAAACATTCAGTACTTC	CASSLDGPNIQYF
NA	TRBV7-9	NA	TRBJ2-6	TGTGCCAGCAGCTCTTGGGGACTCAAGAGGGGTCCTGGGGCCAACGTCCTGACTTTC	CASSSWGLKRGPGANVLTF
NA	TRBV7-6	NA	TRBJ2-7	TGTGCCAGCAGCCAAGGATATTCCTCCTACGAGCAGTACTTC	CASSQGYSSYEQYF
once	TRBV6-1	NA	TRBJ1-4	TGTGCCAGCAGTGATCTCGCAAGGACTAATGAAAAACTGTTTTTT	CASSDLARTNEKLFF
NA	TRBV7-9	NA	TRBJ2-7	TGTGCCAGCAGCGGCCTACGGGTCGAGCAGTACTTC	CASSGLRVEQYF
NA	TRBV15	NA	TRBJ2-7	TGTGCCACCAGCTCCCTAGTAGGTTACCGAACCTACGAGCAGTACTTC	CATSSLVGYRTYEQYF
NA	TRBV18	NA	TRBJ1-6	TGTGCCAGCTCACCTAGAAGGGGAGGGCCACCCCTCCACTTT	CASSPRRGGPPLHF
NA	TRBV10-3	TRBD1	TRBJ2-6	TGTGCCATCAGTGAGCCGGGAAGGGGGCCTGGGACCAACGTCCTGACTTTC	CAISEPGRGPGTNVLTF
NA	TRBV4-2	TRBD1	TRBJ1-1	TGTGCCAGCAGCCAGCCTGGGACAGGGAACACTGAAGCTTTCTTT	CASSQPGTGNTEAFF
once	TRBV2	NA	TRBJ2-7	TGTGCCAGCAGTGTCACCCGAGCCAGGAGCGAGCAGTACTTC	CASSVTRARSEQYF
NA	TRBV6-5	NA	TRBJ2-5	TGTGCCAGCAGTTACTCTGGCTACGGGACCCAGTACTTC	CASSYSGYGTQYF
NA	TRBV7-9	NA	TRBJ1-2	TGTGCCAGCAGCTTAACAGCCGCTAACTATGGCTACACCTTC	CASSLTAANYGYTF
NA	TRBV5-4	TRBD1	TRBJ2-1	TGTGCCAGCAGTTATCGAACAGGGGTTACCTACAATGAGCAGTTCTTC	CASSYRTGVTYNEQFF
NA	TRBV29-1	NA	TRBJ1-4	TGCAGCGGCGGGAAGGGTAATGAAAAACTGTTTTTT	CSGGKGNEKLFF
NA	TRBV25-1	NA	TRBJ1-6	TGTGCCAGCAGTGAATACGTAGCGGGATTCTATAATTCACCCCTCCACTTT	CASSEYVAGFYNSPLHF
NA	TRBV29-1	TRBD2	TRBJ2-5	TGCAGCGTTGCGGAGATACGACCCGGGACTAGCGGGAGGGAGACCCAGTACTTC	CSVAEIRPGTSGRETQYF
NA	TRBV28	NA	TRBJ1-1	TGTGCCAGCAGCCTAACGTCGCGGGTTTCAGCTTTCTTT	CASSLTSRVSAFF
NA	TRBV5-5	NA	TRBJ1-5	TGTGCCAGCAGCAAGGACATAATCAATCAGCCCCAGCATTTT	CASSKDIINQPQHF